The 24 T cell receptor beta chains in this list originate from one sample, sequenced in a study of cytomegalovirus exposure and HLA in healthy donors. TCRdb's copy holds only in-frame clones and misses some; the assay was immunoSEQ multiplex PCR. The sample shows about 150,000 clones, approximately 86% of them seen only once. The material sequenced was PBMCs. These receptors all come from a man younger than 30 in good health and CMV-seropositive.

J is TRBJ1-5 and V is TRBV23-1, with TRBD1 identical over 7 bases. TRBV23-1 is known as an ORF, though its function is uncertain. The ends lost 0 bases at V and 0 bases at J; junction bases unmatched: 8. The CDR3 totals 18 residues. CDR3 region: CASSQSGRGGYSNQPQHF. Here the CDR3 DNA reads TGCGCCAGCAGTCAATCAGGCAGAGGGGGCTATAGCAATCAGCCCCAGCATTTT.

This CDR3 reads CASSQETSWGTDTQYF. CDR3 coding DNA: TGCGCCAGCAGCCAAGAGACTAGCTGGGGCACAGATACGCAGTATTTT. The rearrangement links TRBV4-3 to TRBJ2-3; 7 nucleotides agree with TRBD2. J lost 1 base, V lost 0 bases, and 4 bases had no gene match. The germline V gene encodes CDR1 LGHNA and CDR2 YSLEER. The length of the CDR3 is 16 residues.

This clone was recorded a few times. DNA of the CDR3: TGTGCCAGCAGCCGGGACAGGGCCCCCAGGCGTGGCTACACCTTC. Translation: CASSRDRAPRRGYTF. The chain links TRBV9 to TRBJ1-2; 9 bases line up with TRBD1. Losses at the gene ends were 4 bases for V and 7 bases for J; bases not matched to a gene: 11. The CDR3 covers 15 residues. Germline CDR1 SGDLS, CDR2 YYNGEE.

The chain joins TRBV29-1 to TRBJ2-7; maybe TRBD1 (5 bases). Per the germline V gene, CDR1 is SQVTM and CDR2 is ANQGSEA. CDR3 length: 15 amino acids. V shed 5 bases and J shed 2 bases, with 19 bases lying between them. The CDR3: CSVYSPTVRPYEQYF. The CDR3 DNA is TGCAGCGTTTATAGCCCGACAGTGCGACCCTACGAGCAGTACTTC.

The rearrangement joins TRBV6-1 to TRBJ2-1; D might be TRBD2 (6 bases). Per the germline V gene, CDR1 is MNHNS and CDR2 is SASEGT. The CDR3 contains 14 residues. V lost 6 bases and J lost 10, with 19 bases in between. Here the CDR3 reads CASRRGGIATEQFF. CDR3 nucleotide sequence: TGTGCCAGCAGAAGGGGCGGGATAGCGACAGAGCAGTTCTTC.

CDR3 loop: CASSLNTLNTEAFF. In DNA form, the CDR3 reads TGTGCCAGCAGCCTAAATACTTTGAACACTGAAGCTTTCTTT. The chain recombines TRBV5-4 with TRBJ1-1; D call uncertain. The germline V gene has CDR1 SGHNT and CDR2 YYREEE (reference sequence). Trimming took 4 bases from V and 0 from J, leaving 10 bases between them. The CDR3 extends over 14 amino acids.

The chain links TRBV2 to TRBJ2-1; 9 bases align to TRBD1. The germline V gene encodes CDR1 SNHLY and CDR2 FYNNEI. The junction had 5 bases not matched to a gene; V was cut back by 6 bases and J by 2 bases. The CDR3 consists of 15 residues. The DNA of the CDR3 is TGTGCCAGCAGAACCGGGACAGGGCCCTACAATGAGCAGTTCTTC. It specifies CASRTGTGPYNEQFF.

CDR3 region: CASSQDRGKNTEAFF. The CDR3 nucleotides read TGCGCCAGCAGCCAAGACCGGGGGAAGAACACTGAAGCTTTCTTT. The chain couples TRBV4-3 to TRBJ1-1; TRBD1 is a possible D gene (5 bases). Germline V gene sequence: CDR1 LGHNA, CDR2 YSLEER. V lost 0 bases and J 1 base, leaving 9 bases between the germline ends. The CDR3 spans 15 residues.

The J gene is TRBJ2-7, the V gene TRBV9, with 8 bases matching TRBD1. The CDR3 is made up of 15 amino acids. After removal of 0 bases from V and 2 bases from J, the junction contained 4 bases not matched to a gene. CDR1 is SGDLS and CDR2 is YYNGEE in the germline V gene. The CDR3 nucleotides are TGTGCCAGCAGCGTAGCTACAGGGGGGACCTACGAGCAGTACTTC. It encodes CASSVATGGTYEQYF.

The CDR3 DNA reads as TGTGCCAGCAGCCCCCTAGGGACAGGGGGCAACGAGCAGTACTTC. Amino acids: CASSPLGTGGNEQYF. The chain joins TRBV7-2 to TRBJ2-7; 12 positions agree with TRBD1. The length of the CDR3 is 15 residues. The germline gives CDR1 SGHTA, CDR2 FQGNSA. The trim removed 5 bases at V and 5 bases at J, leaving 7 bases unmatched.

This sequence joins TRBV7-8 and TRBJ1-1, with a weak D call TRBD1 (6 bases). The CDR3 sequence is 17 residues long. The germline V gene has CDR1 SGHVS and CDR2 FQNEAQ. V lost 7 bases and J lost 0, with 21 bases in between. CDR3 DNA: TGTGCCAGCACCAGAGTGGGGGGGGCCCCTTTGAACACTGAAGCTTTCTTT. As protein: CASTRVGGAPLNTEAFF.

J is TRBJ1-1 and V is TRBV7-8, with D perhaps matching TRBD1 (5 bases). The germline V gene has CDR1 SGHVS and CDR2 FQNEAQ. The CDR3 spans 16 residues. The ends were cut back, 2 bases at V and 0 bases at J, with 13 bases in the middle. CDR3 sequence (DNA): TGTGCCAGCAGCTTACTAGGGGAAATAATGAACACTGAAGCTTTCTTT. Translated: CASSLLGEIMNTEAFF.

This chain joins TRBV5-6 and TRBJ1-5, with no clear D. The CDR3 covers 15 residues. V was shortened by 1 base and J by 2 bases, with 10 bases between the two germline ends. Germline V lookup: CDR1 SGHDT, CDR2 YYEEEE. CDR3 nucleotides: TGTGCCAGCAGCTTGTTCAATCGGGGCAATCAGCCCCAGCATTTT. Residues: CASSLFNRGNQPQHF. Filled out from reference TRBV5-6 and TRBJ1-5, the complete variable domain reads DAGVTQSPTHLIKTRGQQVTLRCSPKSGHDTVSWYQQALGQGPQFIFQYYEEEERQRGNFPDRFSGHQFPNYSSELNVNALLLGDSALYLCASSLFNRGNQPQHFGDGTRLSIL.

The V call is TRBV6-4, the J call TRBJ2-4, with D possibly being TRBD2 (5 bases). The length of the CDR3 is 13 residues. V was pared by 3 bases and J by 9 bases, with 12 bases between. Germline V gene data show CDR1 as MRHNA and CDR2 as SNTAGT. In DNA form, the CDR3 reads TGTGCCAGCAGTGAAACGGGGATGGGCATTCAGTACTTC. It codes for CASSETGMGIQYF.

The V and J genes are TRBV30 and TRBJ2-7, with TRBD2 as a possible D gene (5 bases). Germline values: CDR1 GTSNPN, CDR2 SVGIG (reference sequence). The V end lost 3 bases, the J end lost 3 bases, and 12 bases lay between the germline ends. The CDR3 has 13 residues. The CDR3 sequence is CAWRPGILYEQYF. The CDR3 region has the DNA TGTGCCTGGAGGCCGGGAATTCTCTACGAGCAGTACTTC.

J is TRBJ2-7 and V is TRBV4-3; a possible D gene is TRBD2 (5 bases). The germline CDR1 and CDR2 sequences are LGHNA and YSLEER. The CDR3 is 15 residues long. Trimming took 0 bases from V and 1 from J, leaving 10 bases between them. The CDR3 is CASSQERQRSYEQYF. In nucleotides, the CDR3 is TGCGCCAGCAGCCAAGAACGGCAGCGGTCCTACGAGCAGTACTTC.

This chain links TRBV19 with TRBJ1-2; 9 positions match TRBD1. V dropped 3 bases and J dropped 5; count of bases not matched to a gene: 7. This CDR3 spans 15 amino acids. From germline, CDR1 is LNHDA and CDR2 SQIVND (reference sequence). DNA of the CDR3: TGTGCCAGTAGTATTTGGGACAGGGTGGAGTATGGCTACACCTTC. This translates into CASSIWDRVEYGYTF.

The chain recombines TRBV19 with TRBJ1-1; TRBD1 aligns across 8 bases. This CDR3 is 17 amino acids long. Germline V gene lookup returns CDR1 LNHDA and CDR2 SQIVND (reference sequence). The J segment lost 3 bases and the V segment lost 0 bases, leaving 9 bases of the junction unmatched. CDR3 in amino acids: CASSIDPRGQVHTEAFF. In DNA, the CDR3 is TGTGCCAGTAGTATAGATCCCAGGGGGCAGGTTCACACTGAAGCTTTCTTT. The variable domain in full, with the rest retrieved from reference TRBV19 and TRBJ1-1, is DGGITQSPKYLFRKEGQNVTLSCEQNLNHDAMYWYRQDPGQGLRLIYYSQIVNDFQKGDIAEGYSVSREKKESFPLTVTSAQKNPTAFYLCASSIDPRGQVHTEAFFGQGTRLTVV.

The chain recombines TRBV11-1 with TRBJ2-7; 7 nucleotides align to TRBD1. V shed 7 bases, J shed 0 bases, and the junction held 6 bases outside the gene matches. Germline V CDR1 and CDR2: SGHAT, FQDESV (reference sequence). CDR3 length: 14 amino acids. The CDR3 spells CASTLTGNSYEQYF. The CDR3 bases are TGTGCCAGCACCCTGACAGGGAACTCCTACGAGCAGTACTTC.

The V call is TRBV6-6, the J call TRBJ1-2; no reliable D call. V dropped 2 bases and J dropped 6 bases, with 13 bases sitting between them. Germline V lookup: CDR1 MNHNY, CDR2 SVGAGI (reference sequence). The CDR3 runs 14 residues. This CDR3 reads CASSYRRGGDGYTF. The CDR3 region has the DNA TGTGCCAGCAGTTACAGGCGGGGAGGAGATGGCTACACCTTC.

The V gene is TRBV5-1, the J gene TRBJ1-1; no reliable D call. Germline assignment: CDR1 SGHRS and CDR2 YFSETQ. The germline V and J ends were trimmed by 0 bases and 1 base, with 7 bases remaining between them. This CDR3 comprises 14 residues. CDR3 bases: TGCGCCAGCAGCTTGGGACGGGAGAACACTGAAGCTTTCTTT. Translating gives CASSLGRENTEAFF.

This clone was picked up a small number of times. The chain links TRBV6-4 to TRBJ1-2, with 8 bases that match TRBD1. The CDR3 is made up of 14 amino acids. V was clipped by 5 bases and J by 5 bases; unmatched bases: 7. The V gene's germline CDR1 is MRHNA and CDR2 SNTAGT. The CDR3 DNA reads TGTGCCAGCAGTCCGGCAGGGGGCTCGTATGGCTACACCTTC. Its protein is CASSPAGGSYGYTF.

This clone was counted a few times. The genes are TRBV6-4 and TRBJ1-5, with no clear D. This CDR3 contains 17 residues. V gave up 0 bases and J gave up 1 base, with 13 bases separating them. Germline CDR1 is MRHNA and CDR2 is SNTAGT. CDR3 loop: CASSDSKYGVSNQPQHF. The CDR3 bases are TGTGCCAGCAGTGACTCAAAGTACGGGGTCAGCAATCAGCCCCAGCATTTT.

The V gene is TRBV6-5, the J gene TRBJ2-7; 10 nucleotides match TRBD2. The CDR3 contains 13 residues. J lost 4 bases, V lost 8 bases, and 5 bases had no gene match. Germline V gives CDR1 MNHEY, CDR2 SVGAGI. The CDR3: CASCTSGTYEQYF. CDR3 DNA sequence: TGTGCCAGCTGCACTAGCGGGACGTACGAGCAGTACTTC.